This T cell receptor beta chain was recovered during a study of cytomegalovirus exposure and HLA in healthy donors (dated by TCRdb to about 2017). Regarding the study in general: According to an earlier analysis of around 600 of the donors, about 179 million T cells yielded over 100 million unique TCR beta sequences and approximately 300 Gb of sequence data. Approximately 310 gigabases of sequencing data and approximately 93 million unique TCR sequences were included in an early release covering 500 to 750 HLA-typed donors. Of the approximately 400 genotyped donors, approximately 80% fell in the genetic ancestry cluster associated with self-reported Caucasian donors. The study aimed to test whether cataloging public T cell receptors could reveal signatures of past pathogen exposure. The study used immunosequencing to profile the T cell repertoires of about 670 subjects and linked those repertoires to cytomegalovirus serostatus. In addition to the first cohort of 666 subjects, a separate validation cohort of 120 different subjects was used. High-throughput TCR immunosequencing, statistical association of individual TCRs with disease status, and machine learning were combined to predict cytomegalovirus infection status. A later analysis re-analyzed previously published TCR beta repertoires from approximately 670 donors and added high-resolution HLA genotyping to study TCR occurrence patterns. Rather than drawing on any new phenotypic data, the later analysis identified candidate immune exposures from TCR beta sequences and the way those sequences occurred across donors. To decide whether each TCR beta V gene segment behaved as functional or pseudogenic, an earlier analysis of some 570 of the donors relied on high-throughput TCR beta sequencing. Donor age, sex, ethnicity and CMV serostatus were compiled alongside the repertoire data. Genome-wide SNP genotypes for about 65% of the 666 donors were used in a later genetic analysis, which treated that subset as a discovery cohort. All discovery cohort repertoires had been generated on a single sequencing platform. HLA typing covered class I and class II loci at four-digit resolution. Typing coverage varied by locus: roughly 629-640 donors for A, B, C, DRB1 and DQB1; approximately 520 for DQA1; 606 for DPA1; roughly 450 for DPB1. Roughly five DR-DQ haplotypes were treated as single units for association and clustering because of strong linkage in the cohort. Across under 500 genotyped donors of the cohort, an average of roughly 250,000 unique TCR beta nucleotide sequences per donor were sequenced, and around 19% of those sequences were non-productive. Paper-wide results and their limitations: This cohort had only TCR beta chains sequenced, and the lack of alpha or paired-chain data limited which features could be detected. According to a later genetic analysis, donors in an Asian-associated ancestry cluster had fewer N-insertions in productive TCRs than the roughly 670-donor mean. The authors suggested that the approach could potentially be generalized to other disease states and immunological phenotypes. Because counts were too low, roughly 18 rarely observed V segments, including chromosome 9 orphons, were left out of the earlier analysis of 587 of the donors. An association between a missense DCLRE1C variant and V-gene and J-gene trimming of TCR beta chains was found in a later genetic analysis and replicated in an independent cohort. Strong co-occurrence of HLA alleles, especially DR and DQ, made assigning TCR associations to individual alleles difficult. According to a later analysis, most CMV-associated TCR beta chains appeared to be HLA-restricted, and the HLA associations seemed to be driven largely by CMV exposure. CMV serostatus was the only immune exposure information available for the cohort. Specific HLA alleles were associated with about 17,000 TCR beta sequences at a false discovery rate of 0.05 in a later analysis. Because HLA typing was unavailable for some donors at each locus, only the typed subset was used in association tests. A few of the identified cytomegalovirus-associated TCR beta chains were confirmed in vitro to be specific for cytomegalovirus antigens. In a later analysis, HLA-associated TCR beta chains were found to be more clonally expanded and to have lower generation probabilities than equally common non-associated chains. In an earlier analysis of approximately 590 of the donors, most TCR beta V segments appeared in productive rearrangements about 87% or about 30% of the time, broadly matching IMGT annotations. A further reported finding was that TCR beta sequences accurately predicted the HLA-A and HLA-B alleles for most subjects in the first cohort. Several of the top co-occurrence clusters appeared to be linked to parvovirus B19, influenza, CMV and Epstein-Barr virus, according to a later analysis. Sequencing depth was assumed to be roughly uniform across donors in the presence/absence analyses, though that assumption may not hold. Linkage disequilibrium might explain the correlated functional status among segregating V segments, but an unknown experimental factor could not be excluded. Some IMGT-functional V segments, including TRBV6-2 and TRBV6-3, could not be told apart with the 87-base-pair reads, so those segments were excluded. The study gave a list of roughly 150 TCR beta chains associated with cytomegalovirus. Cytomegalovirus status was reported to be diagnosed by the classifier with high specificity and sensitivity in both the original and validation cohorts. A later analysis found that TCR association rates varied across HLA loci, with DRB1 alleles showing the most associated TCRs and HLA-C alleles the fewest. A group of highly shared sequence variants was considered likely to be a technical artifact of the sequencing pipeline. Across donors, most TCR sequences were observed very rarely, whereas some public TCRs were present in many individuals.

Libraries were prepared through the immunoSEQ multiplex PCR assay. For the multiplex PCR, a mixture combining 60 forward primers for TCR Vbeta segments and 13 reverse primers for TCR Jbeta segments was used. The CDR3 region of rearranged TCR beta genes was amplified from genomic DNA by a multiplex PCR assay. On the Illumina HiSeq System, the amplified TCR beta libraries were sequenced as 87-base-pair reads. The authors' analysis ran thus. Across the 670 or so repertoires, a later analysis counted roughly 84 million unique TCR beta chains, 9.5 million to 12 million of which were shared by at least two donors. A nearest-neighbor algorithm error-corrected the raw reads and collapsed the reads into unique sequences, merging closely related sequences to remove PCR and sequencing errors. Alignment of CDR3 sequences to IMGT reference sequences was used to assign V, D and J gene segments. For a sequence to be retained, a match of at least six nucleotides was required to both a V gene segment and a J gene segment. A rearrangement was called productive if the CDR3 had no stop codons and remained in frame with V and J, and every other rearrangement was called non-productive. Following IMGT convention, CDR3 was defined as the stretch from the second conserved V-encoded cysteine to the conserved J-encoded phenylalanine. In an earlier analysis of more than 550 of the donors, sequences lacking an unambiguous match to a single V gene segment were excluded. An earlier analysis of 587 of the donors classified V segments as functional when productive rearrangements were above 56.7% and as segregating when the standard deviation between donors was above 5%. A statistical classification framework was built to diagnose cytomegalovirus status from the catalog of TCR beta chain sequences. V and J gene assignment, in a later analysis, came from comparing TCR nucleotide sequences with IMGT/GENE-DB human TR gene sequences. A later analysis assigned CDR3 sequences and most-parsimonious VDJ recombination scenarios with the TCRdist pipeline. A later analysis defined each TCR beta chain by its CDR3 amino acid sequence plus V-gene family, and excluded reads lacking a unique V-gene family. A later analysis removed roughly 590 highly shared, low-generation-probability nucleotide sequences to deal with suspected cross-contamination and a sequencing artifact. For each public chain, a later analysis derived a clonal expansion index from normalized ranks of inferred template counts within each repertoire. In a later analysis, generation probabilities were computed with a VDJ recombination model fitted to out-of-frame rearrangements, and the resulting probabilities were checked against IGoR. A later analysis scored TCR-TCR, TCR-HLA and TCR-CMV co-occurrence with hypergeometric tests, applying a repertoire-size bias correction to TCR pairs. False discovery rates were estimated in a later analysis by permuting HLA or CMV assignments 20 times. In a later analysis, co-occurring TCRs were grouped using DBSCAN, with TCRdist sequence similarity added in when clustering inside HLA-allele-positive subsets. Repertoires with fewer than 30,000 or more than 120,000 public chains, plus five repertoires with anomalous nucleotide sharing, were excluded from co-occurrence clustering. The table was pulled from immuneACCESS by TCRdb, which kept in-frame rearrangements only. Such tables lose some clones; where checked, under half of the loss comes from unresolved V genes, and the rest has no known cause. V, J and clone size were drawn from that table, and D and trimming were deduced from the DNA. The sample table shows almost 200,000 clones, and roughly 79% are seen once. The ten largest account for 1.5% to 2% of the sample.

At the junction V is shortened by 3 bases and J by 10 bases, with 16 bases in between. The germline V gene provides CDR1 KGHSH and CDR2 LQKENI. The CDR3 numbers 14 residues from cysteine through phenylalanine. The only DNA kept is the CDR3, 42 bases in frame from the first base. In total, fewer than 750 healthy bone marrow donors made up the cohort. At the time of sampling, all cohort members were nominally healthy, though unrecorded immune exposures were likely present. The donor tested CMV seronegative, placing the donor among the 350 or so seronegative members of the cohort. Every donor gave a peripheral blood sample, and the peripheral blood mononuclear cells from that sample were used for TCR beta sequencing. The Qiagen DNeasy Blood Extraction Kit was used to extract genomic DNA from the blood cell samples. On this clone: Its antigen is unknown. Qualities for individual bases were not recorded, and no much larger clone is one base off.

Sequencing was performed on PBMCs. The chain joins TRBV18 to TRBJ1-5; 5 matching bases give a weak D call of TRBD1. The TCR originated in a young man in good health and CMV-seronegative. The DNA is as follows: TGTGCCAGCTCACCCGACAGATCCCCCAGCCCCCAGCATTTT. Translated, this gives CASSPDRSPSPQHF.